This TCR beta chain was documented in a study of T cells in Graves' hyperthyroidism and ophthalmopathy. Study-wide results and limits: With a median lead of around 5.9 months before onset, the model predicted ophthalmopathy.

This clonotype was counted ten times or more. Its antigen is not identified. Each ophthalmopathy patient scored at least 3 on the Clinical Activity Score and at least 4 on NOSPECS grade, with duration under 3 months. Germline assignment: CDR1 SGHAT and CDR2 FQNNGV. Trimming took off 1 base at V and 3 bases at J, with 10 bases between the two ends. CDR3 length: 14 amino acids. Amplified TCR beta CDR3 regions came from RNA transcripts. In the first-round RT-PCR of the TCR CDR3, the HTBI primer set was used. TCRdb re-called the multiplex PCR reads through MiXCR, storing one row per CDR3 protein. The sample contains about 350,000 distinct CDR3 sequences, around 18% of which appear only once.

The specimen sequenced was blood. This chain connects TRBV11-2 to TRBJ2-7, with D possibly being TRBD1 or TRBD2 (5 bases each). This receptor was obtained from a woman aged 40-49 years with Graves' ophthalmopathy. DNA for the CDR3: TGTGCCAGCAGCTTAGTTGGGGGACGCTACGAGCAGTACTTC. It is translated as CASSLVGGRYEQYF. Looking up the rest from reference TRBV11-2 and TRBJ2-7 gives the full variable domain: EAGVAQSPRYKIIEKRQSVAFWCNPISGHATLYWYQQILGQGPKLLIQFQNNGVVDDSQLPKDRFSAERLKGVDSTLKIQPAKLEDSAVYLCASSLVGGRYEQYFGPGTRLTVT.